This T cell receptor (beta chain) was identified during a study of blood T cell repertoires in COVID-19. Turning to the study itself: Some COVID-19 samples were acute and others convalescent; all came from the United States, Italy and Spain.

The table came from immunoSEQ multiplex PCR; TCRdb's copy has only in-frame clones and leaves some out. The profile shows roughly 250,000 clones, approximately 91% of them singletons. Germline V gene sequence: CDR1 SEHNR, CDR2 FQNEAQ (reference sequence). V was shortened by 7 bases and J by 2 bases, with 14 bases between the two germline ends. The CDR3 spans 14 residues. Sequencing was carried out using peripheral blood. The rearrangement links TRBV7-9 to TRBJ1-1, with D tentatively TRBD1 (5 bases). This sequence originates from a man between 25 and 39 years old with COVID-19, enrolled during active disease. CDR3 region: CASTPSGFNTEAFF. Written as DNA, the CDR3 is TGTGCCAGCACCCCCTCAGGGTTCAACACTGAAGCTTTCTTT.